This T cell receptor beta chain was recorded in a study of shared clonotypes between healthy human individuals. Repertoires were generated with immunoSEQ multiplex PCR, while TCRdb's copy carries only in-frame clones and drops some. The sample includes 450,000 to 500,000 clones, about 78% of them seen just once. Details on this clone: This same CDR3 is encoded by further DNA sequences in the sample.

The CDR3 covers 12 residues. CDR1 is MNHNY and CDR2 is SVGAGI in the germline V gene (reference sequence). With 2 bases removed from V and 2 bases from J, the gap between germline ends came to 3 bases. This chain links TRBV6-6 with TRBJ2-5; D unresolved. What was sequenced was PBMCs. The source is a middle-aged woman in good health. Some clones in this sample may be carry-over from other donors' samples. The CDR3 nucleotides read TGTGCCAGCAGTTACAGACAAGAGACCCAGTACTTC. Translating gives CASSYRQETQYF.